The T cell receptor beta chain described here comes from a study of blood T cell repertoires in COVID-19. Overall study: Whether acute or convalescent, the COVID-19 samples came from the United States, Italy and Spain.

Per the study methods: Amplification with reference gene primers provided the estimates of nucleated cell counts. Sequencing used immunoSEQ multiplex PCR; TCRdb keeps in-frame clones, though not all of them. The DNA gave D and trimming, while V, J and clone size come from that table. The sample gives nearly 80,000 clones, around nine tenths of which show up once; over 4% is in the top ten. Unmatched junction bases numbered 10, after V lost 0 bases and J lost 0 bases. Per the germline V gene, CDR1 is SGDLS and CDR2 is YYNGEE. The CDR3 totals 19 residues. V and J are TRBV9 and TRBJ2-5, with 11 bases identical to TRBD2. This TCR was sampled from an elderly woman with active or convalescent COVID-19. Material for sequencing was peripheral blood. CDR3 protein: CASSVAFGLAGGYQETQYF. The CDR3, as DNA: TGTGCCAGCAGCGTAGCTTTTGGGCTAGCGGGGGGCTACCAAGAGACCCAGTACTTC.